The sequence of this T cell receptor (beta chain) was determined in a study of blood T cells in healthy people across ages. A sample-barcoded 5' primer and a J-beta primer mix were used in a second PCR of about 6 to 12 cycles. TCRdb re-called the 5' RACE reads with MiXCR, one entry per CDR3 protein. The sample carries 550,000 to 650,000 distinct CDR3 sequences, approximately 30% recorded once. Study observations and caveats: Samples with more naive T cells showed higher observed beta diversity.

Looked up from germline, CDR1 is SGHTA and CDR2 is FQGNSA. Between the trimmed V and J ends, which lost 0 bases and 4 bases, there was a span of 9 bases. The CDR3 extends over 15 amino acids. Points on this clonotype: No antigen is known for it.

This receptor was obtained from a woman aged 80 or over in good health. What was sequenced was blood. V and J are TRBV7-2 and TRBJ1-4; no definite D call. The CDR3, as DNA: TGTGCCAGCAGCTTAGCGTGGCTGGGTAATGAAAAACTGTTTTTT. It encodes CASSLAWLGNEKLFF.